This TCR beta chain emerged from a study of T cell changes during pregnancy in multiple sclerosis. The V gene's germline CDR1 is MNHEY and CDR2 SMNVEV (reference sequence). V was shortened by 6 bases and J by 7 bases, with 18 bases between the two germline ends. This CDR3 is built from 14 residues. Clones were read by immunoSEQ multiplex PCR, and TCRdb kept only the in-frame ones, dropping some. The sample carries tens of thousands of clones, 70% to 90% recorded once. The specimen was CD8+ T cells from peripheral blood mononuclear cells, collected in the second trimester of pregnancy. The chain has TRBV27 and TRBJ1-2; tentatively, D is TRBD1 (5 bases). This receptor was obtained from a female donor in good health, enrolled as a control in a pregnancy study. CDR3: CASRSMTDISGYTF. The DNA for the CDR3 is TGTGCCAGCAGGTCTATGACAGACATATCTGGCTACACCTTC.